This T cell receptor beta chain was recovered during a study of control samples from healthy donors and cancer patients. Comment on this clone: Other DNA sequences in this specimen translate into the identical CDR3.

The V end was cut by 7 bases, the J end by 5 bases, with 5 bases between. This CDR3 region has 10 residues. Sequenced by immunoSEQ multiplex PCR; TCRdb stores in-frame clones only, minus some. This sample yields some 13,000 clones, of which roughly 79% are seen a single time; less than 10% belongs to the top ten. The chain employs TRBV12-3 or TRBV12-4 and TRBJ1-1; D gene ambiguous. The TCR originated in a male donor with melanoma. The sample comprised formalin-fixed, paraffin-embedded tissue. The CDR3 coding sequence is TGTGCCAGCAAGCGGACTGAAGCTTTCTTT. The encoded protein is CASKRTEAFF.